The 20 T cell receptor beta chains reported below all come from one sample, sequenced in a study of blood T cell repertoires in COVID-19. Generated by immunoSEQ multiplex PCR, the TCRdb table keeps only in-frame clones and is missing some. This sample has roughly 150,000 clones; around four fifths occur once, and the top ten carry 6.2%. The source material was PBMCs or T cells enriched from blood (not recorded which). These receptors were collected from a woman in her 40s who had recovered from COVID-19.

The table lists this clone with a count of one. V is TRBV9 and J is TRBJ2-1; 14 positions agree with TRBD2. Losses at the gene ends were 1 base for V and 4 bases for J; bases not matched to a gene: 10. CDR1 SGDLS and CDR2 YYNGEE come from the germline V gene. The CDR3 runs 19 residues. CDR3 in DNA: TGTGCCAGCAGCGTATCCGGGACTAGCGGGAGTCGGGTATACAATGAGCAGTTCTTC. Amino acid sequence: CASSVSGTSGSRVYNEQFF.

This chain joins TRBV2 and TRBJ2-1, with TRBD2 identical over 14 bases. Per the germline V gene, CDR1 is SNHLY and CDR2 is FYNNEI. The CDR3 covers 15 residues. With V trimmed by 8 bases and J by 5 bases, 5 bases remained unmatched. The CDR3 reads CASSGLAGGDNEQFF. The CDR3 DNA reads TGTGCCAGCTCTGGACTAGCGGGGGGAGACAATGAGCAGTTCTTC.

The V gene is TRBV4-1, the J gene TRBJ1-1, with D tentatively TRBD1 (5 bases). This CDR3 contains 16 residues. CDR1 MGHRA and CDR2 YSYEKL come from the germline V gene. The ends were cut back, 4 bases at V and 1 base at J, with 16 bases in the middle. Written as DNA, the CDR3 is TGCGCCAGCAGCCTCGGCTGGGGGGGTGAGAACACTGAAGCTTTCTTT. This encodes CASSLGWGGENTEAFF.

This clone was seen a handful of times. This chain joins TRBV19 and TRBJ2-5, with 9 bases that match TRBD2. The V gene's germline CDR1 is LNHDA and CDR2 SQIVND (reference sequence). J lost 2 bases, V lost 4 bases, and 2 bases had no gene match. The CDR3 totals 14 residues. CDR3 DNA sequence: TGTGCCAGTAGTAGGACTAGCGAACAAGAGACCCAGTACTTC. It is translated as CASSRTSEQETQYF.

The table lists this clone with a few counts. CDR3 sequence reads: CASSLTGVRDGYTF. Written as DNA, the CDR3 is TGTGCCAGCAGTTTAACAGGGGTTCGCGATGGCTACACCTTC. The chain couples TRBV27 to TRBJ1-2; 7 bases are a match to TRBD1. The CDR3 contains 14 residues. CDR1 MNHEY and CDR2 SMNVEV come from the germline V gene (reference sequence). J gave up 6 bases and V 2 bases, and 6 bases lay outside the gene matches.

This clone occurred a few times. The J gene is TRBJ1-5, the V gene TRBV27, with 8 positions matching TRBD1. Trimming cost V 3 bases and J 1 base; bases outside gene matches: 2. The germline V gene encodes CDR1 MNHEY and CDR2 SMNVEV (reference sequence). The CDR3 extends over 15 amino acids. DNA for the CDR3: TGTGCCAGCAGTTTCAGGACAGGGAGCAATCAGCCCCAGCATTTT. Translation gives CASSFRTGSNQPQHF.

The chain uses TRBV5-1 and TRBJ1-5, with 7 bases fitting TRBD1. V gave up 1 base and J gave up 4 bases; unmatched junction bases: 5. This CDR3 has 15 residues. CDR1 is SGHRS and CDR2 is YFSETQ in the germline V gene. This CDR3 reads CASSLSTGVNQPQHF. CDR3 bases: TGCGCCAGCAGCTTGAGTACAGGGGTTAATCAGCCCCAGCATTTT.

This sequence joins TRBV27 and TRBJ2-7; 7 bases match TRBD2. The germline V gene encodes CDR1 MNHEY and CDR2 SMNVEV (reference sequence). The CDR3 has 17 amino acids. J gave up 0 bases and V 4 bases, and 12 bases lay outside the gene matches. CDR3 region: CASSSITTSSSSYEQYF. The CDR3, as DNA: TGTGCCAGCAGTTCTATTACGACTAGCTCGAGCTCCTACGAGCAGTACTTC.

The rearrangement joins TRBV27 to TRBJ1-2; the D gene is possibly TRBD1 (5 bases). The CDR3 length is 16 residues. The germline CDR1 and CDR2 sequences are MNHEY and SMNVEV (reference sequence). Deletions cut 4 bases from V and 1 base from J, with 16 bases between. CDR3 in DNA: TGTGCCAGCAGTTCAGGGACTCCCCCCCTTAACTATGGCTACACCTTC. Residues: CASSSGTPPLNYGYTF.

V and J are TRBV5-6 and TRBJ1-3; 9 bases align to TRBD1. The CDR3 consists of 14 residues. After removal of 5 bases from V and 6 bases from J, the junction contained 6 bases not matched to a gene. CDR1 is SGHDT, CDR2 YYEEEE, per germline. The CDR3 reads CASSFWTGANTIYF. The CDR3 nucleotides read TGTGCCAGCAGTTTTTGGACAGGGGCAAACACCATATATTTT.

This clone was seen more than once but under ten times. The CDR3 region has the DNA TGTGCCAGCAGCGTATTTGGTTGGGGCGGGGATGAGCAGTTCTTC. Encoded protein: CASSVFGWGGDEQFF. The chain uses TRBV9 and TRBJ2-1; perhaps TRBD2 as D (6 bases). Germline CDR1 SGDLS, CDR2 YYNGEE. The CDR3 totals 15 residues. V gave up 1 base and J gave up 8 bases, with 16 bases separating them. The full variable domain, with the rest looked up from reference TRBV9 and TRBJ2-1, is DSGVTQTPKHLITATGQRVTLRCSPRSGDLSVYWYQQSLDQGLQFLIQYYNGEERAKGNILERFSAQQFPDLHSELNLSSLELGDSALYFCASSVFGWGGDEQFFGPGTRLTVL.

This clone was detected once. The V call is TRBV3-1 (or the pseudogene TRBV3-2), the J call TRBJ2-5; 13 nucleotides line up with TRBD2. The trim removed 2 bases at V and 4 bases at J, leaving 13 bases unmatched. Germline V gene lookup returns CDR1 LGHDT and CDR2 YNNKEL (reference sequence). The CDR3 is 19 residues long. In DNA, the CDR3 is TGTGCCAGCAGCCAACAAACTAGCGGGGGGGCCCGGGTCCGAGAGACCCAGTACTTC. The encoded protein is CASSQQTSGGARVRETQYF.

CDR3 coding DNA: TGTGCCAGCAGCTTGGGGGCTAGCGTACGTGAGCAGTTCTTC. Residues: CASSLGASVREQFF. The chain recombines TRBV5-6 with TRBJ2-1; TRBD2 is a possible D gene (6 bases). V lost 0 bases, J lost 9 bases, and 13 bases lay in between. Germline loops: CDR1 SGHDT, CDR2 YYEEEE. There are 14 residues in the CDR3.

This rearrangement joins TRBV7-8 to TRBJ2-7; possible D gene TRBD1, 6 bases. Germline V gives CDR1 SGHVS, CDR2 FQNEAQ. V was shortened by 5 bases and J by 0 bases, with 11 bases between the two germline ends. The CDR3 is made up of 14 amino acids. The CDR3 is CASSRGQNSYEQYF. In DNA, the CDR3 is TGTGCCAGCAGCCGAGGACAGAACTCCTACGAGCAGTACTTC.

A few counts support this clone. J is TRBJ2-5 and V is TRBV6-2 or TRBV6-3, with TRBD1 as a possible D gene (5 bases). The CDR3 is made up of 16 amino acids. Germline V gene data show CDR1 as MNHEY and CDR2 as SVGEGT. Trimming took 0 bases from V and 5 from J, leaving 16 bases between them. This CDR3 is CASSYSLDKGMETQYF. For the CDR3, the DNA is TGTGCCAGCAGTTACTCATTGGACAAGGGCATGGAGACCCAGTACTTC.

The chain employs TRBV2 and TRBJ2-2, with TRBD2 matching 12 bases. The CDR3 is made up of 17 amino acids. The germline CDR1 and CDR2 sequences are SNHLY and FYNNEI. The V and J ends lost 4 bases and 3 bases, in that order; junction bases with no gene match: 6. This CDR3 reads CASSVTSGGPDTGELFF. For the CDR3, the DNA is TGTGCCAGCAGTGTGACTAGCGGGGGCCCGGACACCGGGGAGCTGTTTTTT.

This clone occurred once. The J gene is TRBJ2-7, the V gene TRBV3-1 (or the pseudogene TRBV3-2); 15 bases match TRBD2. CDR1 is LGHDT and CDR2 is YNNKEL in the germline V gene (reference sequence). Trimming cost V 3 bases and J 5 bases; bases outside gene matches: 8. The CDR3 covers 17 residues. In DNA form, the CDR3 reads TGTGCCAGCAGCCACGGACTAGCGGGAGGGCCCCGGGACGAGCAGTACTTC. Protein product: CASSHGLAGGPRDEQYF.

The rearrangement links TRBV5-6 to TRBJ1-2; D remains unclear. This CDR3 has 17 residues. Germline V gives CDR1 SGHDT, CDR2 YYEEEE. Trimming removed 0 bases from V and 1 base from J, with 16 bases in between. CDR3 sequence reads: CASSLEGVILRNYGYTF. The CDR3 bases are TGTGCCAGCAGCTTGGAAGGCGTCATACTACGTAACTATGGCTACACCTTC.

The chain is built from TRBV7-8 and TRBJ2-5; 12 nucleotides agree with TRBD1. J lost 5 bases, V lost 2 bases, and 3 bases had no gene match. The CDR3 length is 15 residues. The germline CDR1 and CDR2 sequences are SGHVS and FQNEAQ. CDR3 in DNA: TGTGCCAGCAGCTTACCGGGACAGGGGGCTGAGACCCAGTACTTC. This encodes CASSLPGQGAETQYF.

The rearrangement links TRBV19 to TRBJ1-5; the D gene is possibly TRBD1 (6 bases). The germline CDR1 and CDR2 sequences are LNHDA and SQIVND (reference sequence). CDR3 length: 14 amino acids. Trimming left V 5 bases short and J 3 bases short, with 11 bases between. The CDR3 protein is CASSWTANNQPQHF. CDR3 nucleotide sequence: TGTGCCAGTAGTTGGACAGCGAACAATCAGCCCCAGCATTTT.